This entry describes one TCR beta chain. The sample is drawn from a study of patients and donors after allogeneic stem cell transplantation. Each CDR3 protein is one row after TCRdb ran MiXCR on the RT-PCR reads. Here the sample spans 190,000 or so distinct CDR3 sequences, 35% to 50% being singletons. Germline CDR1 and CDR2: SEHNR and FQNEAQ (reference sequence). This CDR3 region has 13 residues. V lost 1 base to trimming and J lost 8 bases, with 8 bases between them. The chain has TRBV7-9 and TRBJ1-4; D is uncertain. This TCR came from a human donor who was either an allogeneic HSCT recipient or a stem cell or donor lymphocyte infusion donor (not recorded which). It is not recorded whose cells these are; they may come from a transplant donor. Sequenced input: blood, either unsorted or a sorted T cell fraction (not recorded which). DNA of the CDR3: TGTGCCAGCAGCTTAGAGACGGGAGAAAAACTGTTTTTT. It translates to CASSLETGEKLFF.